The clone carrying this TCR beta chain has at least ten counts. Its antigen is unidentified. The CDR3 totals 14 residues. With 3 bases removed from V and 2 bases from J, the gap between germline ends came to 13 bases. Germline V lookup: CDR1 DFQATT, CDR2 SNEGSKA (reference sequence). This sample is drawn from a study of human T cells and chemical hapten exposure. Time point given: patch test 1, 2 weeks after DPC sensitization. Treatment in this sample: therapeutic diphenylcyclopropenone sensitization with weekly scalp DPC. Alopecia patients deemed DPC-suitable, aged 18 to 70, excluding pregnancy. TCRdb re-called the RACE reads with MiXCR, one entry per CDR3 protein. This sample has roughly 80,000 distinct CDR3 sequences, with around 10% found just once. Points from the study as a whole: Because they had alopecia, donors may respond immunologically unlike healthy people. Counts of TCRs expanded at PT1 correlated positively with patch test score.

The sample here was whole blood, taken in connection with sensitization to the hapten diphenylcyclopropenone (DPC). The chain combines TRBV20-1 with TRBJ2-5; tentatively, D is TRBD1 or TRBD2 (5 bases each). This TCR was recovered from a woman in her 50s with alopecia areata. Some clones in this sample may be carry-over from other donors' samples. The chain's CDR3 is CSARVLGTQETQYF. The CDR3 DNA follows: TGCAGTGCTAGGGTCTTGGGGACGCAAGAGACCCAGTACTTC.